These T cell receptor beta chains were read from a single sample in a study of control samples from healthy donors and cancer patients. The data were produced by immunoSEQ multiplex PCR, yet TCRdb's version contains in-frame clones alone and is incomplete. The table records some 70,000 clones, more than 80% of them present only once. Sample: blood. These receptors originate from a man in his 60s in good health. Each CDR3 is given with its conserved first and last residue. D genes are given only for firm matches.

TRBV27,.,TRBJ2-1,TGTGCCAGCAGTTTATCAACTAGCTTAAATGAGCAGTTCTTC,CASSLSTSLNEQFF
TRBV11-2,TRBD2,TRBJ2-7,TGTGCCAGCAGCTTGTATACTAGCGGGAGCTCCTACGAGCAGTACTTC,CASSLYTSGSSYEQYF
TRBV30,TRBD1,TRBJ1-3,TGTGCCTGGAGTGCAGGGGGTGGAAACACCATATATTTT,CAWSAGGGNTIYF
TRBV4-2,TRBD2,TRBJ2-1,TGTGCCAGCAGCCAAGAAGGGGCTAGCGGGAGAAGGTCCCACAATGAGCAGTTCTTC,CASSQEGASGRRSHNEQFF
TRBV19,TRBD1,TRBJ1-5,TGTGCCAGTAGGTGGACAGGGGGACGCGGCAATCAGCCCCAGCATTTT,CASRWTGGRGNQPQHF
TRBV12-3/TRBV12-4,.,TRBJ2-2,TGTGCCAGCAGTTCCGGGACCGGGGAGCTGTTTTTT,CASSSGTGELFF
TRBV4-2,TRBD1,TRBJ1-1,TGTGCCAGCAGCCAAGATCCGGGGACAGGGGCCACTGAAGCTTTCTTT,CASSQDPGTGATEAFF
TRBV4-2,TRBD1,TRBJ1-3,TGTGCCAGCAGCCATACAGGGGAGACCGACAACACCATATATTTT,CASSHTGETDNTIYF
TRBV19,TRBD2,TRBJ2-7,TGTGCCAGTAGTCCCGCATCCAGGGACTATAGGACCTACGAGCAGTACTTC,CASSPASRDYRTYEQYF
TRBV7-2,.,TRBJ1-2,TGTGCCAGCAGCTTAGTCCCTGGGGGGCTGGTTGGCTACACCTTC,CASSLVPGGLVGYTF
TRBV4-2,.,TRBJ1-3,TGTGCCAGCAGCCGCCGAGATGGTAGCTCTGGAAACACCATATATTTT,CASSRRDGSSGNTIYF